The clone carrying this T cell receptor (beta chain) was recorded only once. Antigen unknown. Unstimulated Tregs (CD4+CD25+CD127-) and CD4+CD25- non-Tregs were sorted from PBMCs. The data are from a study of Tregs in tolerant kidney transplant recipients. Overall study context: Related graft donors supplied nonmyeloablative bone marrow transplants, and mixed chimerism was transient. Study outcomes and limitations: Biological reproducibility was not directly addressed, but technical replication error appeared minimal. For some patients, primers changed over time, blocking nucleotide-level comparison.

Only in-frame clones appear in the TCRdb table, and some are missing; sequencing was by immunoSEQ multiplex PCR. This sample has roughly 99,000 clones; 93% occur once, and the top ten carry 0.35% to 0.55%. Trimming removed 0 bases from V and 5 bases from J; junction bases left unmatched: 6. The CDR3 covers 15 residues. Germline V gene data show CDR1 as SGHNT and CDR2 as YYREEE (reference sequence). Sequencing used CD4+ T cells from blood, obtained before the transplant. The clonotype comes from a human donor who received a combined kidney and bone marrow transplant. V and J are TRBV5-4 and TRBJ2-7, with 9 bases matching TRBD1. CDR3 coding DNA: TGTGCCAGCAGCTTGGTGGTGACAGGGGGGAACGAGCAGTACTTC. Protein product: CASSLVVTGGNEQYF.